These 12 T cell receptor beta chains originate from one sample sequenced in a study of T cell repertoires in cytomegalovirus infection. TCRdb reprocessed the reads via MiXCR and lists one record per CDR3 protein. Among tens of thousands of distinct CDR3 sequences listed, approximately 3.6% were seen once. Sequenced input: PBMCs. The receptors stem from a human donor in good health (CMV status not recorded). Some clones in this sample may be carry-over from other donors' samples.

This clonotype was counted ten times or more. The rearrangement uses TRBV29-1 and TRBJ2-1, with a tentative D call TRBD2 (5 bases). Germline V gene data show CDR1 as SQVTM and CDR2 as ANQGSEA. Trimming took off 7 bases at V and 7 bases at J, with 17 bases between the two ends. The CDR3 covers 13 residues. The CDR3 DNA follows: TGCAGCGCCGGACGGACTGTACTAAATGAGCAGTTCTTC. The encoded protein is CSAGRTVLNEQFF.

In this sample, this clonotype turned up many times. The rearrangement links TRBV7-2 to TRBJ2-3; TRBD2 is a possible D gene (6 bases). The CDR3 spans 14 residues. Germline V lookup: CDR1 SGHTA, CDR2 FQGNSA. The ends were cut back, 4 bases at V and 4 bases at J, with 12 bases in the middle. DNA of the CDR3: TGTGCCAGCAGCTCAACGGGAGTTGCAGATACGCAGTATTTT. Its protein is CASSSTGVADTQYF.

This clonotype was counted ten times or more. This sequence joins TRBV7-2 and TRBJ1-4, with a weak D call TRBD1 (5 bases). The germline V and J ends were trimmed by 5 bases and 3 bases, with 13 bases remaining between them. The CDR3 runs 15 residues. From germline, CDR1 is SGHTA and CDR2 FQGNSA. CDR3 sequence reads: CASSRSGGANEKLFF. Written as DNA, the CDR3 is TGTGCCAGCAGCCGAAGTGGGGGTGCTAATGAAAAACTGTTTTTT.

The CDR3, as DNA: TGTGCCAGCAGCTTGGGTTTTACGTACTCCTACGAGCAGTACTTC. Its translation is CASSLGFTYSYEQYF. The chain uses TRBV7-2 and TRBJ2-7; D remains ambiguous. Per germline, CDR1 SGHTA and CDR2 FQGNSA. V gave up 3 bases and J gave up 0 bases, with 12 bases separating them. CDR3 length equals 15 residues. Looking up the rest from reference TRBV7-2 and TRBJ2-7 gives the full variable domain: GAGVSQSPSNKVTEKGKDVELRCDPISGHTALYWYRQSLGQGLEFLIYFQGNSAPDKSGLPSDRFSAERTGGSVSTLTIQRTQQEDSAVYLCASSLGFTYSYEQYFGPGTRLTVT.

There are many counts of this clonotype. The V and J genes are TRBV27 and TRBJ2-7; D gene ambiguous. The CDR3 totals 14 residues. The V end lost 2 bases, the J end lost 2 bases, and 10 bases lay between the germline ends. CDR1 is MNHEY, CDR2 SMNVEV, per germline (reference sequence). The CDR3 loop reads CASSLLTRPYEQYF. CDR3 nucleotide sequence: TGTGCCAGCAGTTTACTCACCCGTCCCTACGAGCAGTACTTC.

In its sample, this clonotype was seen a few times. The rearrangement links TRBV12-3 or TRBV12-4 to TRBJ2-7, with 7 bases identical to TRBD1. After removal of 5 bases from V and 0 bases from J, the junction contained 7 bases not matched to a gene. This CDR3 has 15 amino acids. CDR3 loop: CASSHRGRISYEQYF. CDR3 DNA: TGTGCCAGCAGTCACAGGGGACGAATCTCCTACGAGCAGTACTTC.

The genes are TRBV7-6 and TRBJ1-4; no firm D call. The CDR3 sequence is 17 residues long. CDR1 is SGHVS, CDR2 FNYEAQ, per germline. V was cut by 2 bases and J by 6 bases, with 19 bases left in between. The CDR3: CASSLWNGHRGDEKLFF. The DNA for the CDR3 is TGTGCCAGCAGCTTATGGAACGGGCATCGAGGAGATGAAAAACTGTTTTTT.

This clonotype was seen a handful of times. CDR3 DNA: TGTGCCAGCAGCTTTGGGGCAGGGGGTCCTACCGGGGCCAACGTCCTGACTTTC. It yields the protein CASSFGAGGPTGANVLTF. V usage is TRBV7-2 and J usage is TRBJ2-6, with 7 bases fitting TRBD1. CDR1 is SGHTA and CDR2 is FQGNSA in the germline V gene. J gave up 4 bases and V 3 bases, and 12 bases lay outside the gene matches. The CDR3 covers 18 residues.

This clonotype has ten or more counts. The V and J genes are TRBV5-6 and TRBJ2-5; no firm D call. Trimming stripped 3 bases from V and 5 bases from J, with 8 bases between. CDR3 length: 12 amino acids. The V gene's germline CDR1 is SGHDT and CDR2 YYEEEE. The CDR3 bases are TGTGCCAGCAGCTACGGACGGGAGACCCAGTACTTC. It is translated as CASSYGRETQYF.

There are many counts of this clonotype. The chain uses TRBV20-1 and TRBJ1-4; tentative D call: TRBD1 (5 bases). CDR3 length: 16 residues. In germline, CDR1 is DFQATT, CDR2 SNEGSKA (reference sequence). Trimming removed 2 bases at V and 3 bases at J, with 16 bases between. CDR3 DNA: TGCAGTGCTAGACCCGCAAGACAGCTTCCTAATGAAAAACTGTTTTTT. Translating gives CSARPARQLPNEKLFF.

The table lists this clonotype with many counts. J is TRBJ1-2 and V is TRBV7-9, with a possible D match to TRBD1 (6 bases). V lost 5 bases and J lost 7, with 17 bases in between. Germline V gives CDR1 SEHNR, CDR2 FQNEAQ (reference sequence). The CDR3 has 14 residues. CDR3 sequence: CASSRITGSRGYTF. The CDR3 DNA follows: TGTGCCAGCAGCAGAATAACAGGGTCGCGTGGCTACACCTTC.

This clonotype has at least ten counts. The chain recombines TRBV12-3 or TRBV12-4 with TRBJ2-5; D gene ambiguous. The CDR3 is 12 amino acids. Trimming took 1 base from V and 5 from J, leaving 5 bases between them. The CDR3 region is CASSLGWETQYF. CDR3 nucleotides: TGTGCCAGCAGTTTAGGCTGGGAGACCCAGTACTTC.